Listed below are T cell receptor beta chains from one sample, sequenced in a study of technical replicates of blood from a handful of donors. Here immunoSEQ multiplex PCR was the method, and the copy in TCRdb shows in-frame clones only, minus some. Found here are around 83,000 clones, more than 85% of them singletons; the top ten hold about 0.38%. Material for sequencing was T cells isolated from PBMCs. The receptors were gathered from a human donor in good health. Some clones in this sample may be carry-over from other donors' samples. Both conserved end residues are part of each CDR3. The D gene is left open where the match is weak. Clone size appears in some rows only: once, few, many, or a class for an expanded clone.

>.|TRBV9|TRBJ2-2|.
TGTGCCAGCAGCAAAATGCAGGGGTCGAACACCGGGGAGCTGTTTTTT
CASSKMQGSNTGELFF
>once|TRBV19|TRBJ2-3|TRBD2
TGTGCCAGTAGTAATACACTAGCGGGCACAGATACGCAGTATTTT
CASSNTLAGTDTQYF
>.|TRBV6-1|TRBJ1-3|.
TGTGCCAGCGACAGTTCTGGAAACACCATATATTTT
CASDSSGNTIYF
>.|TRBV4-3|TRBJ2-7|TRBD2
TGCGCCAGCAGCCAAGATTCGTCGGGACTAGCCCCCTACGAGCAGTACTTC
CASSQDSSGLAPYEQYF
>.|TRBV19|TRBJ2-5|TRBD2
TGTGCCAGTAGTATACTAGCGGGAGAGACCCAGTACTTC
CASSILAGETQYF
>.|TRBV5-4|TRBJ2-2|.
TGTGCCAGCAGCTCCACCAGGAACACCGGGGAGCTGTTTTTT
CASSSTRNTGELFF
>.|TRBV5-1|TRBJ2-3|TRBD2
TGCGCCAGCAGCTTGTCATGGCGGGAGGGCCGAGATACGCAGTATTTT
CASSLSWREGRDTQYF
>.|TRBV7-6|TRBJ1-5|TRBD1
TGTGCCAGCAGCTCCTCCGGGACAGGGTCTCAGCCCCAGCATTTT
CASSSSGTGSQPQHF
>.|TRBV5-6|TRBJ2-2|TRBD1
TGTGCCAGCAGCTTGGTAGGGACAGGGAGGATCAACACCGGGGAGCTGTTTTTT
CASSLVGTGRINTGELFF
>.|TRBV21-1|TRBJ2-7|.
TGTGCCAGCAGCAAAGGGGCGGGGAGGAATTGGCGACCCCCCTACGAGCAGTACTTC
CASSKGAGRNWRPPYEQYF
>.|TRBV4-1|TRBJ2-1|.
TGCGCCAGCAGCCAAGACGGACGGGGGAACAATGAGCAGTTCTTC
CASSQDGRGNNEQFF
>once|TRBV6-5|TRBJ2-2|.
TGTGCCAGCGGAGGAGAGTTTGGCACCGGGGAGCTGTTTTTT
CASGGEFGTGELFF
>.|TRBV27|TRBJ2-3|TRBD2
TGTGCCTCGACTAGCGGGAGCACAGATACGCAGTATTTT
CASTSGSTDTQYF
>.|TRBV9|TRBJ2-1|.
TGTGCCAGCAGCGTAGTCGCCAATACCGGGACACACAATGAGCAGTTCTTC
CASSVVANTGTHNEQFF
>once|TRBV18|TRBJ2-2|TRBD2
TGTGCCAGCTCACTAGTGGGACTAGCGGGACCGAACACCGGGGAGCTGTTTTTT
CASSLVGLAGPNTGELFF
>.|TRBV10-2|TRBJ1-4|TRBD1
TGCGCCAGCAGTGATTCTAGGACAGGGGGAGTCATTGGTGAAAAACTGTTTTTT
CASSDSRTGGVIGEKLFF
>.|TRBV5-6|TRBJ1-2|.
TGTGCCAGCAGCTCCCTACGGTATGGCTACACCTTC
CASSSLRYGYTF
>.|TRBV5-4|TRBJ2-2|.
TGTGCCAGCAGCTTTAGCGGAATTATCACCGGGGAGCTGTTTTTT
CASSFSGIITGELFF
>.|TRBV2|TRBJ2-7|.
TGTGCCAGCAGTGAGGCGGGGTTCTACGAGCAGTACTTC
CASSEAGFYEQYF
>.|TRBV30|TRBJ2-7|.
TGTGCCTGGAGTCCAGGGGACGAGCAGTACTTC
CAWSPGDEQYF
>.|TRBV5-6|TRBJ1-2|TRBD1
TGTGCCAGCAGCTTGTTATCGGGGACAGGGGATTATGGCTACACCTTC
CASSLLSGTGDYGYTF
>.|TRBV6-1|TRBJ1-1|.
TGTGCCAGCAGTGTTGAGCGGCAGAACACTGAAGCTTTCTTT
CASSVERQNTEAFF
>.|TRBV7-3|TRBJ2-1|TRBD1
TGTGCCAGCAGCTCGGGACAGGGCTATGAGCAGTTCTTC
CASSSGQGYEQFF